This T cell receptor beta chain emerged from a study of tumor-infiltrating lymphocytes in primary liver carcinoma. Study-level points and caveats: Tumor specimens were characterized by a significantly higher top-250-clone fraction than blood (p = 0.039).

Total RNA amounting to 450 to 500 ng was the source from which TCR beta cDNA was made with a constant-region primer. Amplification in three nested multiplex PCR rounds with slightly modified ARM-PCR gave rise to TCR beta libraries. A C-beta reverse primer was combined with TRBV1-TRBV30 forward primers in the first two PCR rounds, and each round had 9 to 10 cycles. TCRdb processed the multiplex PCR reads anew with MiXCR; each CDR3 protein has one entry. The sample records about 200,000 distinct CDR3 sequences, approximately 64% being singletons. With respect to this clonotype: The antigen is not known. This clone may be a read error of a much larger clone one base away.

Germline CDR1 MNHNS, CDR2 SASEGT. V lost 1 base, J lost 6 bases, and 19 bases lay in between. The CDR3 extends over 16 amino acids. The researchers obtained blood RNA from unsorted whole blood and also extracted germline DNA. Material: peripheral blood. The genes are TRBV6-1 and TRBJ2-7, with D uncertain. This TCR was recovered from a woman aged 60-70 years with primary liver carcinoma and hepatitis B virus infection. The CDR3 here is CASSEDGGPPGSEQYF. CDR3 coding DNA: TGTGCCAGCAGTGAAGACGGTGGACCGCCAGGAAGCGAGCAGTACTTC.